This TCR beta chain came from a study of T cell repertoires in cytomegalovirus infection. Study-wide background: Recently identified HLA-C-restricted CMV epitopes were among the peptides used. CMV infection plus the matching HLA type was flagged by public TCR beta signatures.

TCRdb analysed the reads with MiXCR anew, one entry per CDR3 protein. The top ten clones hold about 20% of a sample with about 740,000 distinct CDR3 sequences, 30% to 35% of them seen once. This clonotype occurred a few times. Its antigen remains unidentified. Findings and caveats of the study: Across the ex vivo response, the dominant clonotypes were HLA-C-restricted CMV-specific TCR beta clonotypes. Individuals carrying CMV plus the relevant HLA were identified by cumulative frequency of public TCR beta families.

Trimming left V 4 bases short and J 0 bases short, with 14 bases between. In germline, CDR1 is SGHNT, CDR2 YYREEE (reference sequence). The CDR3 runs 15 residues. The gene calls are TRBV5-4 and TRBJ2-7; D possibly corresponds to TRBD2 (5 bases). The sample was cultured PBMCs, taken from culture after CMV antigen stimulation. The origin of this receptor is a human donor in good health (CMV status not recorded). Some clones in this sample may be carry-over from other donors' samples. The CDR3 here is CASSQDRGTSYEQYF. The CDR3 DNA follows: TGTGCCAGCAGCCAAGATCGGGGTACCTCCTACGAGCAGTACTTC.